These 26 T cell receptor beta chains originate from one sample sequenced in a study of T cell responses to AZD1222 COVID-19 vaccine. Method: immunoSEQ multiplex PCR; TCRdb's copy keeps in-frame clones and lacks some. The profile shows about 130,000 clones, 90% to 95% of them singletons. Source: peripheral blood, taken 28 days after the second AZD1222 dose. These receptors were taken from an adult who received the AZD1222 COVID-19 vaccine.

V is TRBV2 and J is TRBJ1-6, with TRBD1 matching over 7 bases. The V gene's germline CDR1 is SNHLY and CDR2 FYNNEI. The CDR3 is made up of 14 amino acids. V dropped 6 bases and J dropped 7; count of bases not matched to a gene: 6. For the CDR3, the DNA is TGTGCCAGCAGAACGACAGGGATCAATTCACCCCTCCACTTT. Its protein is CASRTTGINSPLHF. Combining the CDR3 with reference TRBV2 and TRBJ1-6 gives the whole variable domain EPEVTQTPSHQVTQMGQEVILRCVPISNHLYFYWYRQILGQKVEFLVSFYNNEISEKSEIFDDQFSVERPDGSNFTLKIRSTKLEDSAMYFCASRTTGINSPLHFGNGTRLTVT.

The chain is built from TRBV30 and TRBJ1-6; D is unclear. The V gene lost 2 bases and the J gene lost 3 bases, with 11 bases spanning the gap. Germline V gene lookup returns CDR1 GTSNPN and CDR2 SVGIG (reference sequence). This CDR3 has 15 residues. The CDR3 here is CAWSRDGDYNSPLHF. In DNA, the CDR3 is TGTGCCTGGAGTCGTGACGGAGACTATAATTCACCCCTCCACTTT.

The rearrangement links TRBV19 to TRBJ2-3, with 7 bases lining up with TRBD2. Germline trimming cut 10 bases from V and 2 bases from J; bases unmatched to any gene: 12. Germline V lookup: CDR1 LNHDA, CDR2 SQIVND (reference sequence). The CDR3 runs 15 residues. CDR3 protein: CATINPGLTTDTQYF. The CDR3 DNA reads as TGTGCCACCATCAACCCGGGACTAACCACAGATACGCAGTATTTT.

The rearrangement links TRBV28 to TRBJ1-2, with D tentatively TRBD1 (5 bases). V was cut by 2 bases and J by 6 bases, with 16 bases left in between. The length of the CDR3 is 15 residues. Germline CDR1 reads MDHEN; CDR2 reads SYDVKM. The CDR3 protein is CASSLGWVAGHGYTF. The CDR3 DNA sequence: TGTGCCAGCAGTTTAGGTTGGGTGGCAGGGCATGGCTACACCTTC.

The V gene is TRBV20-1, the J gene TRBJ1-2; D is perhaps TRBD1 (6 bases). This CDR3 has 15 residues. The V end was cut by 3 bases, the J end by 4 bases, with 18 bases between. Germline values: CDR1 DFQATT, CDR2 SNEGSKA (reference sequence). The CDR3 nucleotides read TGCAGTGCTAGTGTCCCGGGACAACTAATCTATGGCTACACCTTC. Translation: CSASVPGQLIYGYTF.

The rearrangement links TRBV7-9 to TRBJ1-1; D is unresolved. CDR3 size: 15 residues. CDR1 and CDR2 from the germline V gene are SEHNR and FQNEAQ (reference sequence). V lost 6 bases to trimming and J lost 5 bases, with 19 bases between them. The CDR3 sequence is CASSQGIGVLTEAFF. Here the CDR3 DNA reads TGTGCCAGCAGTCAAGGGATCGGGGTTTTAACTGAAGCTTTCTTT.

The J gene is TRBJ2-1, the V gene TRBV7-9, with 11 bases that match TRBD2. Per the germline V gene, CDR1 is SEHNR and CDR2 is FQNEAQ (reference sequence). V lost 2 bases to trimming and J lost 5 bases; unmatched junction nucleotides: 11. This CDR3 has 18 residues. This CDR3 reads CASSLLSGLAGGHNEQFF. The CDR3, as DNA: TGTGCCAGCAGCTTATTAAGTGGGCTAGCGGGGGGTCACAATGAGCAGTTCTTC.

This chain joins TRBV19 and TRBJ1-6; D is unclear. The CDR3 has 11 amino acids. Looked up from germline, CDR1 is LNHDA and CDR2 is SQIVND (reference sequence). Trimming took off 6 bases at V and 5 bases at J, with 2 bases between the two ends. CDR3 sequence reads: CASRDNSPLHF. CDR3 coding DNA: TGTGCCAGTAGGGATAATTCACCCCTCCACTTT.

The V call is TRBV4-1, the J call TRBJ1-1; 11 nucleotides agree with TRBD1. V lost 4 bases and J lost 7; bases outside the gene matches: 17. The CDR3 is 18 amino acids. The germline V gene has CDR1 MGHRA and CDR2 YSYEKL. The CDR3 nucleotides read TGCGCCAGCAGCCGAATAAGGACAGGGGGCGCACAAATAGTTGAAGCTTTCTTT. Its protein product is CASSRIRTGGAQIVEAFF.

This sequence joins TRBV6-6 and TRBJ2-1; a possible D gene is TRBD2 (5 bases). The V gene's germline CDR1 is MNHNY and CDR2 SVGAGI (reference sequence). This CDR3 region has 14 residues. The germline V and J ends were trimmed by 5 bases and 2 bases, with 10 bases remaining between them. The CDR3 sequence: CASSEGGAYNEQFF. CDR3 DNA sequence: TGTGCCAGCAGTGAGGGCGGCGCCTACAATGAGCAGTTCTTC.

V is TRBV7-9 and J is TRBJ1-2; unclear D gene. Trimming pared 3 bases from V and 4 bases from J, leaving 12 bases between. This CDR3 has 14 amino acids. Germline CDR1 reads SEHNR; CDR2 reads FQNEAQ (reference sequence). The CDR3 coding sequence is TGTGCCAGCAGCTTTGGAACGGGAACCTATGGCTACACCTTC. As protein: CASSFGTGTYGYTF.

V usage is TRBV13 and J usage is TRBJ1-6, with D perhaps TRBD1 (5 bases). The germline CDR1 and CDR2 sequences are PRHDT and FYEKMQ (reference sequence). V was trimmed by 4 bases and J by 1 base, leaving 8 bases between them. The CDR3 contains 15 residues. CDR3 sequence: CASSYRQSYNSPLHF. The CDR3 DNA reads TGTGCCAGCAGCTATCGACAGTCCTATAATTCACCCCTCCACTTT. Looking up the rest from reference TRBV13 and TRBJ1-6 gives the full variable domain: AAGVIQSPRHLIKEKRETATLKCYPIPRHDTVYWYQQGPGQDPQFLISFYEKMQSDKGSIPDRFSAQQFSDYHSELNMSSLELGDSALYFCASSYRQSYNSPLHFGNGTRLTVT.

The gene calls are TRBV28 and TRBJ2-7, with D tentatively TRBD1 (5 bases). The germline V and J ends were trimmed by 3 bases and 1 base, with 10 bases remaining between them. Germline CDR1 MDHEN, CDR2 SYDVKM. The CDR3 runs to 14 residues. This CDR3 reads CASSFATGSYEQYF. Written as DNA, the CDR3 is TGTGCCAGCAGTTTCGCCACAGGATCCTACGAGCAGTACTTC.

V and J are TRBV4-2 and TRBJ1-2; D is unclear. V lost 0 bases to trimming and J lost 8 bases, with 7 bases between them. This CDR3 region has 12 residues. Germline V lookup: CDR1 LGHNA, CDR2 YNFKEQ. DNA of the CDR3: TGTGCCAGCAGCCAAGAGACTAACGGCTACACCTTC. Protein sequence: CASSQETNGYTF.

The chain recombines TRBV9 with TRBJ1-2; 7 positions match TRBD1. Germline V gives CDR1 SGDLS, CDR2 YYNGEE. The J segment lost 4 bases and the V segment lost 0 bases, leaving 6 bases of the junction unmatched. CDR3 length: 15 residues. The CDR3: CASSVAGTASYGYTF. The CDR3 region has the DNA TGTGCCAGCAGCGTAGCCGGGACAGCTAGCTATGGCTACACCTTC. The full variable domain, completed using reference TRBV9 and TRBJ1-2, is DSGVTQTPKHLITATGQRVTLRCSPRSGDLSVYWYQQSLDQGLQFLIQYYNGEERAKGNILERFSAQQFPDLHSELNLSSLELGDSALYFCASSVAGTASYGYTFGSGTRLTVV.

The V and J genes are TRBV4-2 and TRBJ2-1; 15 nucleotides agree with TRBD2. The CDR3 extends over 16 amino acids. Germline V gene sequence: CDR1 LGHNA, CDR2 YNFKEQ. J was trimmed by 7 bases and V by 0 bases; bases with no gene match: 1. The CDR3 reads CASSQDGTSGGNEQFF. For the CDR3, the DNA is TGTGCCAGCAGCCAAGATGGGACTAGCGGGGGGAATGAGCAGTTCTTC.

This rearrangement joins TRBV21-1 to TRBJ1-1. TRBV21-1 is marked as a pseudogene. The CDR3 contains 17 residues. For the CDR3, the DNA is TGTGCCAGCAGCAAAGACCGGGGGGCGCGTGGTAGTACTGAAGCTTTCTTT. Encoded protein: CASSKDRGARGSTEAFF.

The chain is built from TRBV7-2 and TRBJ1-3; D is unclear. The CDR3 length is 19 residues. The V gene's germline CDR1 is SGHTA and CDR2 FQGNSA. With 1 base removed from V and 3 bases from J, the gap between germline ends came to 22 bases. The CDR3 loop is CASSLVPIPPVGHGNTIYF. The DNA of the CDR3 is TGTGCCAGCAGCTTAGTGCCCATCCCTCCCGTTGGCCATGGAAACACCATATATTTT.

V gene TRBV20-1 combines with J gene TRBJ2-2; D uncertain. The CDR3 contains 15 residues. CDR1 is DFQATT and CDR2 is SNEGSKA in the germline V gene (reference sequence). Trimming pared 3 bases from V and 1 base from J, leaving 12 bases between. Here the CDR3 reads CSASGVNKNTGELFF. The DNA of the CDR3 is TGCAGTGCTAGTGGCGTCAACAAGAACACCGGGGAGCTGTTTTTT.

The gene calls are TRBV27 and TRBJ1-4; the D is unclear. This CDR3 region has 18 residues. Germline lookup yields CDR1 MNHEY and CDR2 SMNVEV (reference sequence). The V gene lost 6 bases and the J gene lost 4 bases, with 24 bases spanning the gap. The DNA for the CDR3 is TGTGCCAGCAGCCCAAGCCCCTTTGCGGGAGACTATAATGAAAAACTGTTTTTT. Its translation is CASSPSPFAGDYNEKLFF.

This clone was observed a handful of times. The chain recombines TRBV6-6 with TRBJ1-5; TRBD1 is a possible D gene (6 bases). V shed 2 bases and J shed 1 base, with 12 bases lying between them. This CDR3 is 16 amino acids long. Germline assignment: CDR1 MNHNY and CDR2 SVGAGI (reference sequence). CDR3 protein: CASSYQDRTSNQPQHF. The CDR3 nucleotides read TGTGCCAGCAGTTACCAGGACAGAACCAGCAATCAGCCCCAGCATTTT.

The chain joins TRBV7-9 to TRBJ1-3; no reliable D call. Trimming stripped 1 base from V and 4 bases from J, with 11 bases between. The CDR3 totals 15 residues. The V gene's germline CDR1 is SEHNR and CDR2 FQNEAQ (reference sequence). CDR3 residues: CASSLVSLGGNTIYF. CDR3 bases: TGTGCCAGCAGCTTAGTTTCCCTAGGGGGAAACACCATATATTTT.

The CDR3 sequence is CAWSFFSGLSYEQYF. The CDR3, as DNA: TGTGCCTGGAGTTTCTTTAGCGGGTTATCCTACGAGCAGTACTTC. This chain connects TRBV30 to TRBJ2-7; TRBD2 matches at 7 bases. The germline CDR1 and CDR2 sequences are GTSNPN and SVGIG (reference sequence). The CDR3 sequence is 15 residues long. Losses at the gene ends were 2 bases for V and 1 base for J; bases not matched to a gene: 8.

CDR3 DNA: TGTGCCAGCAGTTCGGGAGGGGGACAGGGTGTCGGGACTGAAGCTTTCTTT. Its translation: CASSSGGGQGVGTEAFF. The chain is built from TRBV28 and TRBJ1-1; TRBD1 matches at 9 bases. V gave up 4 bases and J gave up 5 bases; unmatched junction bases: 14. The CDR3 totals 17 residues. CDR1 is MDHEN, CDR2 SYDVKM, per germline.

The chain uses TRBV2 and TRBJ1-2; TRBD1 might be the D (5 bases). This CDR3 comprises 14 residues. Per germline, CDR1 SNHLY and CDR2 FYNNEI. Trimming shortened V by 4 bases and J by 3 bases, and 12 bases separated the two germline ends. CDR3 in amino acids: CASSGQGYDYGYTF. Written as DNA, the CDR3 is TGTGCCAGCAGTGGGCAGGGTTACGACTATGGCTACACCTTC.

The rearrangement joins TRBV9 to TRBJ2-1, with TRBD2 as a possible D gene (6 bases). Looked up from germline, CDR1 is SGDLS and CDR2 is YYNGEE. V was clipped by 5 bases and J by 7 bases, with 22 bases between them. This CDR3 has 16 amino acids. As DNA, the CDR3 is TGTGCCAGCAGTTCTGCGGGACTCACCCGCGGGAATGAGCAGTTCTTC. Translation gives CASSSAGLTRGNEQFF.